The 17 T cell receptor beta chains below were found in one sample sequenced in a study of T cell responses to AZD1222 COVID-19 vaccine. Libraries were prepared by immunoSEQ multiplex PCR; TCRdb keeps only in-frame clonotypes and omits some of them. Of over 150,000 clones listed, about 89% are singletons. Sample: peripheral blood, taken 28 days after the second AZD1222 dose. The receptors were gathered from an adult who received the AZD1222 COVID-19 vaccine.

The rearrangement uses TRBV5-4 and TRBJ1-2, with D possibly being TRBD1 (5 bases). Germline CDR1 is SGHNT and CDR2 is YYREEE (reference sequence). V dropped 0 bases and J dropped 2 bases, with 8 bases sitting between them. The CDR3 covers 14 residues. DNA of the CDR3: TGTGCCAGCAGCTTGGTGGGGGGGAACTATGGCTACACCTTC. It specifies CASSLVGGNYGYTF.

The chain links TRBV28 to TRBJ1-1; no clear D. Between the trimmed V and J ends, which lost 2 bases and 4 bases, there was a span of 14 bases. Germline CDR1 MDHEN, CDR2 SYDVKM. CDR3 length: 15 residues. The CDR3 here is CASSLRGLRSTEAFF. The CDR3 DNA reads as TGTGCCAGCAGTTTAAGAGGGTTGAGGAGCACTGAAGCTTTCTTT.

This clone was observed a handful of times. The V gene is TRBV30, the J gene TRBJ1-1; TRBD1 agrees at 7 bases. Germline V gene lookup returns CDR1 GTSNPN and CDR2 SVGIG (reference sequence). The CDR3 runs 11 residues. CDR3 sequence reads: CLDRDYTEAFF. CDR3 sequence (DNA): TGTTTAGACAGGGACTACACTGAAGCTTTCTTT.

The chain combines TRBV4-2 with TRBJ2-1; 9 nucleotides align to TRBD2. This CDR3 has 16 amino acids. Unmatched junction bases numbered 9, after V lost 0 bases and J lost 9 bases. Germline V CDR1 and CDR2: LGHNA, YNFKEQ. The CDR3 bases are TGTGCCAGCAGCCAAGATCTGAGCGGGAGGTCAGGTGAGCAGTTCTTC. Protein: CASSQDLSGRSGEQFF.

CDR3 in amino acids: CATSRDGSGHNEQFF. In DNA, the CDR3 is TGTGCCACCAGCAGAGATGGGTCAGGACACAATGAGCAGTTCTTC. The chain is built from TRBV15 and TRBJ2-1; D call uncertain. Between the trimmed V and J ends, which lost 0 bases and 5 bases, there was a span of 11 bases. CDR3 length: 15 residues. CDR1 and CDR2 from the germline V gene are LNHNV and YYDKDF (reference sequence).

The chain joins TRBV9 to TRBJ2-1; 7 nucleotides agree with TRBD1. Germline CDR1 SGDLS, CDR2 YYNGEE. With 1 base clipped from V and 8 bases from J, the junction kept 3 bases outside the gene matches. This CDR3 has 13 amino acids. CDR3 in amino acids: CASSVTGADEQFF. In DNA form, the CDR3 reads TGTGCCAGCAGCGTAACAGGGGCAGATGAGCAGTTCTTC. The variable domain in full, completed from reference TRBV9 and TRBJ2-1, reads DSGVTQTPKHLITATGQRVTLRCSPRSGDLSVYWYQQSLDQGLQFLIQYYNGEERAKGNILERFSAQQFPDLHSELNLSSLELGDSALYFCASSVTGADEQFFGPGTRLTVL.

This clone was picked up one time. The chain joins TRBV18 to TRBJ1-2; TRBD1 matches 7 bases. Germline V gives CDR1 KGHSH, CDR2 LQKENI. The CDR3 is 14 residues long. J was trimmed by 8 bases and V by 4 bases; bases with no gene match: 10. The CDR3 region is CASSRDTGVGGYTF. CDR3 DNA: TGTGCCAGCTCACGTGATACAGGGGTTGGAGGCTACACCTTC.

This chain links TRBV27 with TRBJ2-7; TRBD1 or TRBD2 may be the D gene (5 bases each). Germline CDR1 reads MNHEY; CDR2 reads SMNVEV (reference sequence). The CDR3 spans 16 residues. V lost 5 bases and J 7 bases, leaving 24 bases between the germline ends. The CDR3 spells CASSPSLGWGSREQYF. Here the CDR3 DNA reads TGTGCCAGCAGTCCATCCCTAGGGTGGGGGTCTCGGGAGCAGTACTTC.

This chain links TRBV5-4 with TRBJ2-1; D might be TRBD1 (6 bases). CDR1 SGHNT and CDR2 YYREEE come from the germline V gene (reference sequence). V was clipped by 9 bases and J by 8 bases, with 24 bases between them. This CDR3 region has 15 residues. CDR3 bases: TGTGCCACCCCCTCCTCGGACAGTCAAAGGGATGAGCAGTTCTTC. This sequence encodes CATPSSDSQRDEQFF. Complete variable domain (other parts from reference TRBV5-4 and TRBJ2-1): ETGVTQSPTHLIKTRGQQVTLRCSSQSGHNTVSWYQQALGQGPQFIFQYYREEENGRGNFPPRFSGLQFPNYSSELNVNALELDDSALYLCATPSSDSQRDEQFFGPGTRLTVL.

The rearrangement links TRBV27 to TRBJ2-1; 13 bases match TRBD2. The CDR3 has 15 residues. V shed 7 bases and J 7 bases; nucleotides not matched to a gene: 7. CDR1 MNHEY and CDR2 SMNVEV come from the germline V gene (reference sequence). This CDR3 reads CASTPGTSGNNEQFF. The DNA for the CDR3 is TGTGCCAGCACCCCCGGGACTAGCGGGAATAATGAGCAGTTCTTC.

This rearrangement joins TRBV30 to TRBJ1-4, with TRBD1 matching over 10 bases. V trimming: 1 base; J trimming: 10 bases; junction bases outside the gene matches: 9. The V gene's germline CDR1 is GTSNPN and CDR2 SVGIG (reference sequence). The CDR3 runs to 15 residues. The chain's CDR3 is CAWSELGQGRGKLFF. The CDR3, as DNA: TGTGCCTGGAGTGAACTGGGACAGGGGCGGGGAAAACTGTTTTTT.

The rearrangement uses TRBV27 and TRBJ2-2; 13 nucleotides match TRBD2. Germline V gene sequence: CDR1 MNHEY, CDR2 SMNVEV (reference sequence). This CDR3 has 17 residues. V shed 6 bases and J 4 bases; nucleotides not matched to a gene: 8. The CDR3 bases are TGTGCCAGCAGCCGAGGGACTAGCGGGATCAGCACCGGGGAGCTGTTTTTT. This translates into CASSRGTSGISTGELFF.

J is TRBJ2-7 and V is TRBV28, with 12 positions matching TRBD2. The junction had 5 bases not matched to a gene; V was cut back by 4 bases and J by 4 bases. Germline loops: CDR1 MDHEN, CDR2 SYDVKM. The CDR3 totals 15 residues. The CDR3 sequence: CASSSPGLAGYEQYF. For the CDR3, the DNA is TGTGCCAGCAGTTCTCCCGGACTAGCGGGATACGAGCAGTACTTC. Supplemented by reference TRBV28 and TRBJ2-7, the full variable domain reads DVKVTQSSRYLVKRTGEKVFLECVQDMDHENMFWYRQDPGLGLRLIYFSYDVKMKEKGDIPEGYSVSREKKERFSLILESASTNQTSMYLCASSSPGLAGYEQYFGPGTRLTVT.

This chain uses TRBV28 with TRBJ2-7; 8 nucleotides align to TRBD2. Germline V gene sequence: CDR1 MDHEN, CDR2 SYDVKM. This CDR3 spans 15 amino acids. The J segment lost 3 bases and the V segment lost 6 bases, leaving 10 bases of the junction unmatched. CDR3: CASREWREDYYEQYF. In DNA form, the CDR3 reads TGTGCCAGCAGGGAGTGGCGGGAGGACTACTACGAGCAGTACTTC. The full variable domain, with the rest looked up from reference TRBV28 and TRBJ2-7, is DVKVTQSSRYLVKRTGEKVFLECVQDMDHENMFWYRQDPGLGLRLIYFSYDVKMKEKGDIPEGYSVSREKKERFSLILESASTNQTSMYLCASREWREDYYEQYFGPGTRLTVT.

The rearrangement links TRBV7-3 to TRBJ2-7; TRBD1 is a possible D gene (5 bases). In germline, CDR1 is SGHTA, CDR2 FQGTGA. Trimming left V 1 base short and J 2 bases short, with 12 bases between. The length of the CDR3 is 15 residues. The CDR3 coding sequence is TGTGCCAGCAGCTTAAGATCTGGGGCGGCCTACGAGCAGTACTTC. Protein sequence: CASSLRSGAAYEQYF.

J is TRBJ1-5 and V is TRBV29-1; 7 nucleotides align to TRBD1. The J segment lost 4 bases and the V segment lost 4 bases, leaving 10 bases of the junction unmatched. From germline, CDR1 is SQVTM and CDR2 ANQGSEA. CDR3 length: 15 residues. In nucleotides, the CDR3 is TGCAGCGTTGTCGGGGGAGGGACAGTGAATCAGCCCCAGCATTTT. Protein product: CSVVGGGTVNQPQHF.

The CDR3 DNA sequence: TGTGCCAGCAGCCGGAACGAGCAGCTCTACGAGCAGTACTTC. Its translation is CASSRNEQLYEQYF. This sequence joins TRBV28 and TRBJ2-7, with D hard to call. This CDR3 spans 14 amino acids. Trimming cost V 6 bases and J 3 bases, with 15 bases left between them. The germline CDR1 and CDR2 sequences are MDHEN and SYDVKM.